This TCR beta chain was recorded in a study of CD8 T cells in Susac syndrome. The study's findings and limits: The study recognized that its TCR sequencing and HLA analysis covered a relatively small number of individuals.

V was clipped by 5 bases and J by 5 bases, with 8 bases between them. The germline V gene has CDR1 MNHEY and CDR2 SVGEGT. The CDR3 is 12 residues long. Of note for this clonotype: Its target is unknown.

RNA was extracted with the RNeasy kit, and a quantity of roughly 0.5 to 1 ug was reverse transcribed using random hexamers. One entry per CDR3 protein, called by TCRdb with MiXCR from the immunoSEQ multiplex PCR reads. The sample includes just over 300,000 distinct CDR3 sequences, about 90% of them seen just once. The rearrangement uses TRBV6-2 or TRBV6-3 and TRBJ2-3; D remains unclear. Sequencing was carried out using CD4+ T cells from PBMCs. This clonotype originated in a human donor with multiple sclerosis. CDR3 nucleotides: TGTGCCAGCAGTAGCCTTCTAGATACGCAGTATTTT. It translates to CASSSLLDTQYF.